Listed here are 22 T cell receptor beta chains from one sample, sequenced in a study of CD8+CD57+ T cells in acquired aplastic anemia. Genomic DNA constituted the template upon which TCR beta VDJ and CDR3 profiling was performed. Each CDR3 protein is one row after TCRdb ran MiXCR on the reads. The repertoire holds hundreds of thousands of distinct CDR3 sequences, with 55% to 70% as singletons. Sample: sorted CD4+, CD8+, or CD8+CD57+ T cells (not recorded which) from PBMCs. These receptors came from a human donor in good health, serving as a control.

The DNA of the CDR3 is TGTGCCAGCAGTTTTTCAGGGGGGGGGGAGACCCAGTACTTC. Translation: CASSFSGGGETQYF. The rearrangement joins TRBV11-1 to TRBJ2-5, with D perhaps TRBD1 or TRBD2 (7 bases each). The V and J ends lost 6 bases and 5 bases respectively, with 16 bases between them. The CDR3 loop spans 14 amino acids. CDR1 SGHAT and CDR2 FQDESV come from the germline V gene (reference sequence).

The table lists this clonotype with many counts. The V gene is TRBV20-1, the J gene TRBJ1-1; D gene ambiguous. The germline gives CDR1 DFQATT, CDR2 SNEGSKA (reference sequence). V shed 4 bases and J shed 0 bases, with 6 bases lying between them. This CDR3 has 12 residues. CDR3 sequence: CSATGLNTEAFF. For the CDR3, the DNA is TGCAGTGCTACAGGCTTGAACACTGAAGCTTTCTTT.

This clonotype came up many times. The V and J genes are TRBV6-9 and TRBJ2-2; D uncertain. The ends were cut back, 7 bases at V and 4 bases at J, with 10 bases in the middle. Looked up from germline, CDR1 is MNHGY and CDR2 is SVAAGI. The CDR3 consists of 13 residues. CDR3 DNA: TGTGCCAGCATGTTCAGAAGCACCGGGGAGCTGTTTTTT. Amino acids: CASMFRSTGELFF.

Remarks on this clonotype: The germline gene is not matched at one end of the junction; a read error may be the cause. The J gene is TRBJ2-7, the V gene TRBV10-1, with no clear D. Germline V lookup: CDR1 WNHNN, CDR2 SYGVQD (reference sequence). CDR3 length equals 14 residues. This chain's CDR3 is CASSLPEEAYEAFF. The DNA of the CDR3 is TGTGCCAGCAGCTTGCCAGAGGAAGCCTACGAGGCGTTCTTT.

The rearrangement joins TRBV19 to TRBJ2-5; 8 bases are shared with TRBD1. Per germline, CDR1 LNHDA and CDR2 SQIVND (reference sequence). V was pared by 4 bases and J by 1 base, with 5 bases of the junction left unmatched. This CDR3 is 15 amino acids long. CDR3 nucleotide sequence: TGTGCCAGTAGTAACCGGGACAGGAGCCAAGAGACCCAGTACTTC. This sequence encodes CASSNRDRSQETQYF.

A single count supports this clonotype. CDR3 coding DNA: TGTGCCACCAGCAGAGATCGGGCAGGGCGCTATGGCTACACCTTC. Its translation: CATSRDRAGRYGYTF. V usage is TRBV15 and J usage is TRBJ1-2, with D possibly matching TRBD1 (5 bases). Germline CDR1 and CDR2: LNHNV and YYDKDF (reference sequence). The CDR3 runs to 15 residues. Trimming left V 0 bases short and J 4 bases short, with 12 bases between.

With regard to this clonotype: The germline gene is not matched at one end of the junction; a read error may be the cause. The chain employs TRBV7-4 and TRBJ1-6; the match to TRBD1 covers 9 bases. CDR1 is SGHVT and CDR2 is SQSDAQ in the germline V gene. The CDR3 extends over 15 amino acids. In DNA, the CDR3 is TGTGCCAGCAGCCCTAGGGGACAGGGAGGCACACCCCGCCACTTT. Amino acid sequence: CASSPRGQGGTPRHF.

Regarding this clonotype: Without the conserved terminal phenylalanine or tryptophan, this CDR3 likely stems from a read error. The chain links TRBV4-3 to TRBJ2-1, with 10 bases fitting TRBD2. There are 15 residues in the CDR3. The germline V gene encodes CDR1 LGHNA and CDR2 YSLEER. With 5 bases clipped from V and 4 bases from J, the junction kept 5 bases outside the gene matches. The CDR3 loop is CASSSEAGGYNEQFL. The CDR3 DNA is TGCGCCAGCAGCTCAGAAGCGGGGGGGTACAATGAGCAGTTCCTC.

The rearrangement links TRBV19 to TRBJ1-2; TRBD1 aligns across 7 bases. J gave up 4 bases and V 10 bases, and 12 bases lay outside the gene matches. CDR3 length: 14 amino acids. The germline gives CDR1 LNHDA, CDR2 SQIVND (reference sequence). This CDR3 reads CATSDHRGPYGYTF. CDR3 bases: TGTGCCACTAGCGACCACAGGGGACCCTATGGCTACACCTTC. The whole variable domain, remainder taken from reference TRBV19 and TRBJ1-2, is DGGITQSPKYLFRKEGQNVTLSCEQNLNHDAMYWYRQDPGQGLRLIYYSQIVNDFQKGDIAEGYSVSREKKESFPLTVTSAQKNPTAFYLCATSDHRGPYGYTFGSGTRLTVV.

This clonotype has a count of ten or more. The chain has TRBV29-1 and TRBJ2-1, with 12 bases that match TRBD1. Losses at the gene ends were 4 bases for V and 8 bases for J; bases not matched to a gene: 6. Per germline, CDR1 SQVTM and CDR2 ANQGSEA. There are 14 residues in the CDR3. The CDR3 spells CSVGPGTGGDEQFF. Written as DNA, the CDR3 is TGCAGCGTTGGCCCCGGGACAGGGGGCGATGAGCAGTTCTTC.

As regards this clonotype: Because the CDR3's place on the DNA is in doubt, the DNA is left out and the CDR3 is given as listed by TCRdb. J is TRBJ1-5 and V is TRBV7-3; TRBD1, the table's D call, was not compared with the DNA. The CDR3 region is 14 residues in length, termini included. Germline loops: CDR1 SGHTA, CDR2 FQGTGA. CDR3 protein: CASSFGRGNQPLHF.

As concerns this clonotype: One end of the junction does not line up with germline, which may come from a read error. CDR3 coding DNA: TGTGCCAGCAGGAGGGACATCTCCAACAAAGACCAGTACTTT. It yields the protein CASRRDISNKDQYF. The V call is TRBV11-2, the J call TRBJ1-6; a weak D match, TRBD1 (6 bases). The CDR3 contains 14 residues. Per germline, CDR1 SGHAT and CDR2 FQNNGV. The full variable domain, rest sourced from reference TRBV11-2 and TRBJ1-6, is EAGVAQSPRYKIIEKRQSVAFWCNPISGHATLYWYQQILGQGPKLLIQFQNNGVVDDSQLPKDRFSAERLKGVDSTLKIQPAKLEDSAVYLCASRRDISNKDQYFGNGTRLTVT.

The chain uses TRBV5-5 and TRBJ2-7; D might be TRBD1 or TRBD2, each matching 5 bases. V was cut by 10 bases and J by 3 bases, with 23 bases left in between. Germline V gene lookup returns CDR1 SGHKS and CDR2 YYEKEE (reference sequence). This CDR3 contains 15 residues. The CDR3 region has the DNA TGTGCCGGGGCGGAGGCAGCTGCCGGGGACTACGAGCAGTACTTC. Encoded protein: CAGAEAAAGDYEQYF.

This clonotype was detected a few times. The gene calls are TRBV12-3 or TRBV12-4 and TRBJ1-6, with TRBD1 as a possible D gene (5 bases). The germline V and J ends were trimmed by 4 bases and 4 bases, with 20 bases remaining between them. The CDR3 consists of 18 residues. CDR3 nucleotide sequence: TGTGCCAGCAGTTCACAGGACCCAGGTTACGCATATAATTCACCCCTCCACTTT. Amino acid sequence: CASSSQDPGYAYNSPLHF.

The sample holds many counts of this clonotype. The chain links TRBV20-1 to TRBJ2-1; TRBD2 agrees at 13 bases. The CDR3 has 21 amino acids. In germline, CDR1 is DFQATT, CDR2 SNEGSKA (reference sequence). Trimming removed 0 bases from V and 5 bases from J; junction bases left unmatched: 19. CDR3 protein: CSARDVGTSGDLTGLDNEQFF. Written as DNA, the CDR3 is TGCAGTGCTAGAGATGTGGGGACTAGCGGGGATCTTACAGGGTTGGACAATGAGCAGTTCTTC.

In this sample, this clonotype turned up many times. This chain connects TRBV5-1 to TRBJ2-5; TRBD1 is a possible D gene (6 bases). Deletions cut 3 bases from V and 0 bases from J, with 9 bases between. The germline gives CDR1 SGHRS, CDR2 YFSETQ. This CDR3 contains 14 residues. This CDR3 is CASSSTGYQETQYF. Here the CDR3 DNA reads TGCGCCAGCAGCTCAACAGGGTACCAAGAGACCCAGTACTTC.

The chain carries TRBV4-1 and TRBJ1-2; 9 bases fit TRBD1. The CDR3 sequence is 17 residues long. Germline CDR1 MGHRA, CDR2 YSYEKL. The V and J ends lost 1 base and 8 bases, in that order; junction bases with no gene match: 14. CDR3 coding DNA: TGCGCCAGCAGCCAAGGAGGATTTGTTAGGACAGGGGACGGCTACACCTTC. Encoded protein: CASSQGGFVRTGDGYTF.

Note on this clonotype: An end of the junction does not agree with germline; a read error may underlie this. V gene TRBV15 combines with J gene TRBJ2-6; D is perhaps TRBD1 or TRBD2 (5 bases each). This CDR3 contains 17 residues. From germline, CDR1 is LNHNV and CDR2 YYDKDF (reference sequence). For the CDR3, the DNA is TGTGCCACCAGCGAGGATAGCGCGTACTCTGGGGCCAACGTCCTGACGTTC. It codes for CATSEDSAYSGANVLTF.

This clonotype was seen repeatedly, ten times or more. The V call is TRBV7-2, the J call TRBJ2-1; 12 positions match TRBD2. Germline assignment: CDR1 SGHTA and CDR2 FQGNSA. The CDR3 has 15 residues. V dropped 5 bases and J dropped 9; count of bases not matched to a gene: 8. The CDR3 coding sequence is TGTGCCAGCAGCCCCCAAGGACTAGCGGGGAGTGAGCAGTTCTTC. Protein: CASSPQGLAGSEQFF.

The chain is built from TRBV30 and TRBJ2-4; D ambiguous. V was pared by 3 bases and J by 10 bases, with 13 bases between. The length of the CDR3 is 12 residues. Germline V CDR1 and CDR2: GTSNPN, SVGIG (reference sequence). CDR3 in amino acids: CAWSFSGGIQYF. In nucleotides, the CDR3 is TGTGCCTGGAGCTTTTCGGGTGGGATTCAGTACTTC.

This sequence joins TRBV9 and TRBJ2-2; a weak D match, TRBD1 (6 bases). The CDR3 is 17 residues long. V was trimmed by 0 bases and J by 6 bases, leaving 18 bases between them. Germline V gene lookup returns CDR1 SGDLS and CDR2 YYNGEE. CDR3 coding DNA: TGTGCCAGCAGCGTAGCCCTGGGGGCAGGGGAACCCGGGGAGCTGTTTTTT. Amino acid sequence: CASSVALGAGEPGELFF.

This chain connects TRBV10-3 to TRBJ2-6, with D uncertain. V lost 9 bases and J 0 bases, leaving 12 bases between the germline ends. The CDR3 consists of 15 residues. In germline, CDR1 is ENHRY, CDR2 SYGVKD. In nucleotides, the CDR3 is TGTGCCATTATGGGATGGACCTCTGGGGCCAACGTCCTGACTTTC. This translates into CAIMGWTSGANVLTF.